This T cell receptor beta chain was obtained from a study of blood T cell repertoires in COVID-19. The germline CDR1 and CDR2 sequences are SGHRS and YFSETQ. The CDR3 loop spans 17 amino acids. V shed 0 bases and J 7 bases; nucleotides not matched to a gene: 7. As processed by the authors: Researchers report that nucleated cell counts were estimated from reference gene primer amplification. Sequenced by immunoSEQ multiplex PCR; TCRdb stores in-frame clones only, minus some. The V and J calls and clone size were taken over from that table, and D and trimming were inferred from the DNA. The sample comprises 15,000 to 20,000 clones, roughly 89% of which are singletons, and roughly an eighth rests with the top ten.

V is TRBV5-1 and J is TRBJ2-1; 13 nucleotides agree with TRBD2. The TCR comes from a man between 60 and 75 years old with active COVID-19. Sequences were obtained from peripheral blood. The CDR3 region is CASSLGTLAGGLNEQFF. The CDR3 coding sequence is TGCGCCAGCAGCTTGGGGACACTAGCGGGAGGGTTGAATGAGCAGTTCTTC.